The 23 T cell receptor beta chains given below trace back to one sample, sequenced in a study of blood T cell repertoires in COVID-19. Generated by immunoSEQ multiplex PCR, the TCRdb table keeps only in-frame clones and is missing some. The repertoire holds approximately 240,000 clones, with 86% as singletons. Sequenced: PBMCs or T cells enriched from blood (not recorded which). The source of these receptors is a woman between 45 and 60 years old in a cohort exposed to, infected with or recovered from COVID-19 (not recorded which).

This chain connects TRBV7-2 to TRBJ1-2; perhaps TRBD1 as D (6 bases). This CDR3 contains 14 residues. Per germline, CDR1 SGHTA and CDR2 FQGNSA. V was cut by 4 bases and J by 8 bases, with 17 bases left in between. CDR3 sequence: CASSSPTGQGGYTF. CDR3 bases: TGTGCCAGCAGCTCCCCGACAGGACAAGGCGGCTACACCTTC.

The DNA for the CDR3 is TGTGCCAGCAGGGCCCCGGACAGCTATGGCTACACCTTC. Translation gives CASRAPDSYGYTF. This chain joins TRBV28 and TRBJ1-2; D possibly corresponds to TRBD1 (6 bases). V was pared by 6 bases and J by 4 bases, with 12 bases between. The CDR3 runs 13 residues. Germline V gives CDR1 MDHEN, CDR2 SYDVKM.

CDR3 DNA: TGCGCCAGCAGCCAAGATACTCCTAGCGGGACACTAGCCAAAAACATTCAGTACTTC. As protein: CASSQDTPSGTLAKNIQYF. The genes are TRBV4-3 and TRBJ2-4, with TRBD2 matching over 9 bases. CDR1 is LGHNA and CDR2 is YSLEER in the germline V gene. The junction had 9 bases not matched to a gene; V was cut back by 0 bases and J by 0 bases. This CDR3 contains 19 residues.

The gene calls are TRBV18 and TRBJ1-2, with 11 bases identical to TRBD1. CDR3 length: 15 amino acids. The trim removed 3 bases at V and 5 bases at J, leaving 5 bases unmatched. The germline V gene encodes CDR1 KGHSH and CDR2 LQKENI. The CDR3 region is CASSPDRGQGYGYTF. CDR3 DNA sequence: TGTGCCAGCTCACCGGACAGGGGGCAGGGGTATGGCTACACCTTC.

The V gene is TRBV5-1, the J gene TRBJ2-7; TRBD1 matches 8 bases. The germline gives CDR1 SGHRS, CDR2 YFSETQ. CDR3 size: 16 residues. The V and J ends lost 0 bases and 3 bases, in that order; junction bases with no gene match: 8. This chain's CDR3 is CASSLASDRASYEQYF. The CDR3 DNA sequence: TGCGCCAGCAGCTTGGCATCGGACAGGGCCAGCTACGAGCAGTACTTC.

V usage is TRBV7-2 and J usage is TRBJ2-3; D is ambiguous. The V gene's germline CDR1 is SGHTA and CDR2 FQGNSA. The V gene lost 5 bases and the J gene lost 4 bases, with 16 bases spanning the gap. The CDR3 spans 15 residues. The CDR3 is CASSPNLVVPDTQYF. The DNA of the CDR3 is TGTGCCAGCAGCCCTAATTTAGTTGTCCCAGATACGCAGTATTTT.

V and J are TRBV27 and TRBJ1-1, with D possibly matching TRBD1 (6 bases). CDR3 length: 13 residues. Trimming shortened V by 6 bases and J by 6 bases, and 14 bases separated the two germline ends. CDR1 is MNHEY, CDR2 SMNVEV, per germline (reference sequence). In DNA form, the CDR3 reads TGTGCCAGCAGCCAACAGGGCCACCCTGAAGCTTTCTTT. Translated, it gives CASSQQGHPEAFF.

Concerning this clone: Other DNA sequences within the sample encode an identical CDR3. The rearrangement joins TRBV12-3 or TRBV12-4 to TRBJ1-1; D is uncertain. Trimming left V 6 bases short and J 0 bases short, with 5 bases between. The CDR3 covers 12 residues. The CDR3 coding sequence is TGTGCCAGCAGACAGTTGAACACTGAAGCTTTCTTT. This sequence encodes CASRQLNTEAFF.

This chain links TRBV27 with TRBJ1-1; tentatively, D is TRBD1 (5 bases). CDR1 MNHEY and CDR2 SMNVEV come from the germline V gene (reference sequence). V lost 2 bases to trimming and J lost 5 bases, with 15 bases between them. The CDR3 has 15 residues. The CDR3 protein is CASSLGVQGMTEAFF. The DNA for the CDR3 is TGTGCCAGCAGTTTAGGGGTTCAGGGAATGACTGAAGCTTTCTTT.

CDR3 sequence (DNA): TGCGCCAGCAGCTTCGGGACAGGGCGGTACAATGAGCAGTTCTTC. Translating it yields CASSFGTGRYNEQFF. The chain is built from TRBV5-1 and TRBJ2-1, with TRBD1 matching over 9 bases. Germline V gene sequence: CDR1 SGHRS, CDR2 YFSETQ. With 2 bases clipped from V and 4 bases from J, the junction kept 4 bases outside the gene matches. The CDR3 consists of 15 residues.

The CDR3 here is CASSYSFRGEQFF. CDR3 DNA: TGTGCCAGCAGTTACTCGTTCAGGGGTGAGCAGTTCTTC. The gene calls are TRBV6-2 or TRBV6-3 and TRBJ2-1; D is possibly TRBD1 (6 bases). Germline V gene lookup returns CDR1 MNHEY and CDR2 SVGEGT. CDR3 length: 13 residues. V was clipped by 0 bases and J by 9 bases, with 9 bases between them.

V gene TRBV11-3 combines with J gene TRBJ2-1, with a possible D match to TRBD1 (5 bases). V lost 3 bases and J 10 bases, leaving 16 bases between the germline ends. The CDR3 has 14 amino acids. Germline V gene data show CDR1 as SGHNT and CDR2 as YENEEA. The CDR3 nucleotides read TGTGCCAGCAGCTTGGGCAGGGCCGGTGGGGAGCAGTTCTTC. This sequence encodes CASSLGRAGGEQFF.

The genes are TRBV6-5 and TRBJ1-1; unclear D gene. V dropped 4 bases and J dropped 6 bases, with 18 bases sitting between them. Germline V gives CDR1 MNHEY, CDR2 SVGAGI. This CDR3 contains 15 residues. Here the CDR3 DNA reads TGTGCCAGCAGTTCAGCGGCCAGCTCTTTGGCTGAAGCTTTCTTT. This translates into CASSSAASSLAEAFF.

This sequence joins TRBV18 and TRBJ2-5; tentative D call: TRBD1 (5 bases). V gave up 1 base and J gave up 4 bases, with 16 bases separating them. The CDR3 has 16 residues. CDR1 is KGHSH and CDR2 is LQKENI in the germline V gene. Here the CDR3 DNA reads TGTGCCAGCTCACCACAAGGGGTGCTCCCAAGAGAGACCCAGTACTTC. Translation: CASSPQGVLPRETQYF. Using reference TRBV18 and TRBJ2-5 for the parts outside the CDR3, the full variable domain is NAGVMQNPRHLVRRRGQEARLRCSPMKGHSHVYWYRQLPEEGLKFMVYLQKENIIDESGMPKERFSAEFPKEGPSILRIQQVVRGDSAAYFCASSPQGVLPRETQYFGPGTRLLVL.

The chain combines TRBV10-2 with TRBJ2-4, with 11 nucleotides matching TRBD2. V lost 4 bases, J lost 4 bases, and 12 bases stayed unmatched. This CDR3 contains 18 residues. The germline V gene encodes CDR1 WSHSY and CDR2 SAAADI. This CDR3 is CASSALAGGGKAKNIQYF. CDR3 DNA: TGCGCCAGCAGTGCTCTAGCGGGGGGCGGGAAAGCTAAAAACATTCAGTACTTC.

V and J are TRBV29-1 and TRBJ1-1; D remains unclear. Trimming shortened V by 6 bases and J by 0 bases, and 11 bases separated the two germline ends. The germline CDR1 and CDR2 sequences are SQVTM and ANQGSEA. This CDR3 comprises 13 residues. CDR3 residues: CSVARSLNTEAFF. CDR3 DNA sequence: TGCAGCGTGGCGCGGTCCCTGAACACTGAAGCTTTCTTT. The full variable domain, in which reference TRBV29-1 and TRBJ1-1 provide the parts outside the CDR3, is SAVISQKPSRDICQRGTSLTIQCQVDSQVTMMFWYRQQPGQSLTLIATANQGSEATYESGFVIDKFPISRPNLTFSTLTVSNMSPEDSSIYLCSVARSLNTEAFFGQGTRLTVV.

This clone was recorded once. The J gene is TRBJ1-1, the V gene TRBV5-1; 9 bases are shared with TRBD1. The trim removed 5 bases at V and 6 bases at J, leaving 11 bases unmatched. This CDR3 has 15 residues. The germline V gene has CDR1 SGHRS and CDR2 YFSETQ. This CDR3 reads CASRIGTGPGSEAFF. Here the CDR3 DNA reads TGCGCCAGCAGGATCGGGACAGGGCCGGGATCTGAAGCTTTCTTT.

This clone appeared once. The V gene is TRBV11-2, the J gene TRBJ1-5; a weak D match, TRBD1 (5 bases). Trimming pared 2 bases from V and 0 bases from J, leaving 8 bases between. This CDR3 is 15 amino acids long. CDR1 is SGHAT and CDR2 is FQNNGV in the germline V gene. The CDR3 sequence is CASSLQGYSNQPQHF. As DNA, the CDR3 is TGTGCCAGCAGCTTACAGGGCTATAGCAATCAGCCCCAGCATTTT.

There are a few counts of this clone. The chain recombines TRBV2 with TRBJ1-6; 10 nucleotides line up with TRBD1. Per the germline V gene, CDR1 is SNHLY and CDR2 is FYNNEI. This CDR3 has 15 amino acids. The ends lost 6 bases at V and 8 bases at J; junction bases unmatched: 7. The CDR3, as DNA: TGTGCCAGCAGGGGGGACAGGGGAGCCTATTCACCCCTCCACTTT. Protein: CASRGDRGAYSPLHF.

The V call is TRBV10-3, the J call TRBJ1-6; D uncertain. The CDR3 consists of 16 residues. Germline lookup yields CDR1 ENHRY and CDR2 SYGVKD. V lost 0 bases and J 2 bases, leaving 8 bases between the germline ends. DNA for the CDR3: TGTGCCATCAGTGAGTCCGGGGTCCCCTATAATTCACCCCTCCACTTT. It yields the protein CAISESGVPYNSPLHF.

The genes are TRBV2 and TRBJ2-5; no reliable D call. Deletions cut 3 bases from V and 3 bases from J, with 8 bases between. The CDR3 runs to 13 residues. The germline V gene has CDR1 SNHLY and CDR2 FYNNEI. In nucleotides, the CDR3 is TGTGCCAGCAGTGACCGTAGAAAAGAGACCCAGTACTTC. It codes for CASSDRRKETQYF.

This clone was detected only once. The chain employs TRBV2 and TRBJ2-2, with D perhaps TRBD2 (6 bases). With 6 bases removed from V and 1 base from J, the gap between germline ends came to 12 bases. This CDR3 spans 15 amino acids. Germline CDR1 and CDR2: SNHLY and FYNNEI. CDR3 nucleotides: TGTGCCAGCAGGGGGCGGGGCCGGAACACCGGGGAGCTGTTTTTT. Its protein is CASRGRGRNTGELFF.

The V and J genes are TRBV4-3 and TRBJ2-7, with a possible D match to TRBD1 (5 bases). CDR3 length: 14 amino acids. Looked up from germline, CDR1 is LGHNA and CDR2 is YSLEER. The ends were cut back, 5 bases at V and 5 bases at J, with 16 bases in the middle. The CDR3 sequence is CASSLSQGTDEQYF. CDR3 DNA: TGCGCCAGCAGCTTATCTCAGGGAACGGACGAGCAGTACTTC.